This T cell receptor beta chain was documented in a study of cytomegalovirus exposure and HLA in healthy donors. Study context: An earlier analysis identified 117 million unique TCR beta sequences in about 180 million T cells.

13 Jbeta primers and 60 Vbeta primers were used for the PCR. Authors' data handling: A later analysis tallied about 80 million unique TCR beta chains, some 12 million of them shared. Produced via immunoSEQ multiplex PCR; TCRdb's table is partial and in-frame only. V, J and clone size were drawn from that table, and D and trimming were deduced from the DNA. The table includes around 130,000 clones, more than 60% detected once. Study conclusions and caveats: Later analysis found that TCR beta chains associated with HLA were more clonally expanded than other, equally common chains.

About this clone: What it binds is unknown.

The ends were cut back, 4 bases at V and 7 bases at J, with 9 bases in the middle. The CDR3 extends over 13 amino acids. The germline CDR1 and CDR2 sequences are SGDLS and YYNGEE. Specimen: PBMCs. J is TRBJ1-6 and V is TRBV9; D not certain. This sequence was found in a woman in her sixties or seventies in good health and CMV-seronegative. This CDR3 is CASSSGENSPLHF. CDR3 coding DNA: TGTGCCAGCAGCTCTGGGGAGAATTCACCCCTCCACTTT.